A selection of T cell receptor beta chains follows, all from one sample in a study of cytomegalovirus exposure and HLA in healthy donors. Data came from immunoSEQ multiplex PCR; TCRdb stores just in-frame clones and leaves some out. The sample records about 160,000 clones, 65% to 80% being singletons. Sequences were obtained from PBMCs. Receptors originate from a female donor in good health and CMV-seronegative. CDR3s include the opening cysteine and the closing phenylalanine or tryptophan. Size values are once, few and many counts, or a class for expanded clones, and some rows have none.

size	V	J	CDR3
.	TRBV5-1	TRBJ2-7	CASSLQGMGEQYF
.	TRBV6-5	TRBJ1-1	CASSWGHNTEAFF
few	TRBV7-9	TRBJ2-2	CASSYYRVRAGELFF
.	TRBV7-3	TRBJ2-1	CASSRLAGVLDEQFF
.	TRBV28	TRBJ2-5	CASSVAGGQGTQYF
.	TRBV30	TRBJ2-3	CAWKEGQGFTDTQYF
few	TRBV27	TRBJ2-3	CASSLTRGQFSPYTQYF
.	TRBV5-1	TRBJ1-1	CASSLSQVQMNTEAFF
.	TRBV4-1	TRBJ2-1	CASSISGLNEQFF
.	TRBV5-6	TRBJ1-3	CASSLVGADSGNTIYF
.	TRBV5-1	TRBJ1-4	CASRARQGSNEKLFF
.	TRBV18	TRBJ2-1	CASSSDRDGEQFF